A selection of T cell receptor beta chains follows, all from one sample in a study of blood T cell repertoires in COVID-19. Sequencing was performed with immunoSEQ multiplex PCR; in TCRdb, only in-frame clones are kept and a portion is missing. The sample holds about 320,000 clones, 75% to 90% seen once. The specimen sequenced was PBMCs or T cells enriched from blood (not recorded which). The receptors derive from a woman in her twenties or thirties who had been exposed to COVID-19. Each CDR3 is given with its conserved first and last residue. Fields, in order: clone size, V gene, J gene, D gene, CDR3 length, CDR3 DNA, CDR3 protein. D genes are given only for firm matches. Where a row states a size, it is once, few, many or the class of an expanded clone; other rows omit it.

abundance: once
v_gene: TRBV6-5
j_gene: TRBJ2-1
d_gene: TRBD2
len: 16
CDR3nt: TGTGCCAGCAGTTACGATGGACTAGCGGGCCCTAATGAGCAGTTCTTC
CDR3aa: CASSYDGLAGPNEQFF

abundance: .
v_gene: TRBV5-1
j_gene: TRBJ2-2
d_gene: TRBD2
len: 18
CDR3nt: TGCGCCAGCAGCCGACTAGCGGGGGGGCTGTCGAACACCGGGGAGCTGTTTTTT
CDR3aa: CASSRLAGGLSNTGELFF

abundance: .
v_gene: TRBV5-5
j_gene: TRBJ2-1
d_gene: .
len: 14
CDR3nt: TGTGCCAGCAGCTCGACTAGAGAGTACAATGAGCAGTTCTTC
CDR3aa: CASSSTREYNEQFF

abundance: once
v_gene: TRBV6-5
j_gene: TRBJ1-2
d_gene: TRBD1
len: 13
CDR3nt: TGTGCCAGCAGTTACTCGACAGGGTATGGCTACACCTTC
CDR3aa: CASSYSTGYGYTF

abundance: .
v_gene: TRBV5-4
j_gene: TRBJ2-1
d_gene: .
len: 16
CDR3nt: TGTGCCAGCAGCTTTTTGGCGACTACCGTTTACAATGAGCAGTTCTTC
CDR3aa: CASSFLATTVYNEQFF

abundance: .
v_gene: TRBV11-1
j_gene: TRBJ2-1
d_gene: TRBD1
len: 15
CDR3nt: TGTGCCAGCAGCTTAGCGACAGGGGGAGGTAATGAGCAGTTCTTC
CDR3aa: CASSLATGGGNEQFF

abundance: .
v_gene: TRBV30
j_gene: TRBJ1-6
d_gene: .
len: 13
CDR3nt: TGTGCCTGGAGTCTCGGGAATAATTCACCCCTCCACTTT
CDR3aa: CAWSLGNNSPLHF

abundance: .
v_gene: TRBV7-8
j_gene: TRBJ2-3
d_gene: .
len: 15
CDR3nt: TGTGCCAGCAGTTCGTCGAGGTTTAGCACAGATACGCAGTATTTT
CDR3aa: CASSSSRFSTDTQYF

abundance: .
v_gene: TRBV5-5
j_gene: TRBJ1-1
d_gene: .
len: 15
CDR3nt: TGTGCCAGCAGCTTGGATCTGGGCGGGGGGACTGAAGCTTTCTTT
CDR3aa: CASSLDLGGGTEAFF

abundance: once
v_gene: TRBV20-1
j_gene: TRBJ2-7
d_gene: .
len: 14
CDR3nt: TGCAGTGCTAGTTCCAGCCGCGGGGCCTACGAGCAGTACTTC
CDR3aa: CSASSSRGAYEQYF

abundance: .
v_gene: TRBV28
j_gene: TRBJ1-5
d_gene: TRBD1
len: 15
CDR3nt: TGTGCCAGCAGTGAGGGACAGGGAAAATACCAGCCCCAGCATTTT
CDR3aa: CASSEGQGKYQPQHF

abundance: .
v_gene: TRBV2
j_gene: TRBJ2-5
d_gene: .
len: 15
CDR3nt: TGTGCCAGCAGTCTCAGGACCGGGGGTAGGGAGACCCAGTACTTC
CDR3aa: CASSLRTGGRETQYF

abundance: .
v_gene: TRBV19
j_gene: TRBJ2-2
d_gene: TRBD2
len: 17
CDR3nt: TGTGCCAGTAGTATAGGCCCTAGCGGGGGGGCTACCGGGGAGCTGTTTTTT
CDR3aa: CASSIGPSGGATGELFF

abundance: once
v_gene: TRBV7-3
j_gene: TRBJ2-3
d_gene: TRBD2
len: 16
CDR3nt: TGTGCCAGCAGCTTAAAACTAGCGGGAAGCACAGATACGCAGTATTTT
CDR3aa: CASSLKLAGSTDTQYF

abundance: .
v_gene: TRBV12-3/TRBV12-4
j_gene: TRBJ1-4
d_gene: .
len: 13
CDR3nt: TGTGCCAGCAGTTTTCGGCAGGGGGAAAAACTGTTTTTT
CDR3aa: CASSFRQGEKLFF

abundance: .
v_gene: TRBV3-1/TRBV3-2
j_gene: TRBJ1-1
d_gene: TRBD1
len: 14
CDR3nt: TGTGCCAGCAGCCCGCGACAGGGTAGCGTCAGAGCTTTCTTT
CDR3aa: CASSPRQGSVRAFF

abundance: .
v_gene: TRBV10-3
j_gene: TRBJ2-1
d_gene: TRBD2
len: 21
CDR3nt: TGTGCCATCAAGAGGGGCGGAGGTAGCGGGGGGACCACCGGTTCGACGAATGAGCAGTTCTTC
CDR3aa: CAIKRGGGSGGTTGSTNEQFF

abundance: .
v_gene: TRBV7-7
j_gene: TRBJ2-1
d_gene: TRBD2
len: 16
CDR3nt: TGTGCTAGCAGCCTTGTTCCAGGACTAGCGTACAATGAGCAGTTCTTC
CDR3aa: CASSLVPGLAYNEQFF

abundance: .
v_gene: TRBV7-3
j_gene: TRBJ2-3
d_gene: TRBD1
len: 15
CDR3nt: TGTGCCAGCAGCTTATCAGGGGGCAGGGCAGATACGCAGTATTTT
CDR3aa: CASSLSGGRADTQYF

abundance: .
v_gene: TRBV7-2
j_gene: TRBJ1-2
d_gene: .
len: 14
CDR3nt: TGTGCCAGCAGCCGCGTTATAGTTAACCATGGCTACACCTTC
CDR3aa: CASSRVIVNHGYTF

abundance: .
v_gene: TRBV7-2
j_gene: TRBJ2-7
d_gene: .
len: 13
CDR3nt: TGTGCCAGCAGCTTAGTAAGGGGCTACGAGCAGTACTTC
CDR3aa: CASSLVRGYEQYF

abundance: .
v_gene: TRBV28
j_gene: TRBJ2-1
d_gene: TRBD1
len: 12
CDR3nt: TGTGCCAGCAGCCAAAGCGGAACAGGGGTGTTCTTC
CDR3aa: CASSQSGTGVFF

abundance: .
v_gene: TRBV5-5
j_gene: TRBJ2-5
d_gene: .
len: 18
CDR3nt: TGTGCCAGCAGCCGTGTTCAATCGGGGCCGGGGGGCTCCGAGACCCAGTACTTC
CDR3aa: CASSRVQSGPGGSETQYF

abundance: .
v_gene: TRBV14
j_gene: TRBJ2-7
d_gene: TRBD1
len: 17
CDR3nt: TGTGCCAGCAGCCAAGTGGGACAGGGGGCGAATTCCTACGAGCAGTACTTC
CDR3aa: CASSQVGQGANSYEQYF

abundance: .
v_gene: TRBV14
j_gene: TRBJ1-1
d_gene: .
len: 14
CDR3nt: TGTGCCAGCAGCCAAGAGGGCCGTGGAACTGAAGCTTTCTTT
CDR3aa: CASSQEGRGTEAFF

abundance: .
v_gene: TRBV5-8
j_gene: TRBJ1-5
d_gene: .
len: 11
CDR3nt: TGTGCCAGCAGCCTCAATCAGCCCCAGCATTTT
CDR3aa: CASSLNQPQHF

abundance: .
v_gene: TRBV19
j_gene: TRBJ2-7
d_gene: .
len: 13
CDR3nt: TGTGCCAGTAGTATAGGGCAGGGCTACGAGCAGTACTTC
CDR3aa: CASSIGQGYEQYF

abundance: .
v_gene: TRBV4-2
j_gene: TRBJ2-5
d_gene: TRBD1
len: 14
CDR3nt: TGTGCCAGCAGCCCAAAGACAGGGGCAGAGACCCAGTACTTC
CDR3aa: CASSPKTGAETQYF

abundance: .
v_gene: TRBV4-3
j_gene: TRBJ2-3
d_gene: TRBD2
len: 17
CDR3nt: TGCGCCAGCAGCCAAGGGGTTGGGGGGGGAAACACAGATACGCAGTATTTT
CDR3aa: CASSQGVGGGNTDTQYF

abundance: .
v_gene: TRBV5-1
j_gene: TRBJ2-6
d_gene: .
len: 14
CDR3nt: TGCGCCAGCAGCTTAAACACTGGGGCCAACGTCCTGACTTTC
CDR3aa: CASSLNTGANVLTF

abundance: .
v_gene: TRBV19
j_gene: TRBJ1-2
d_gene: TRBD1
len: 14
CDR3nt: TGTGCCAGTAGCACACCGGGACAGGAATATGGCTACACCTTC
CDR3aa: CASSTPGQEYGYTF

abundance: .
v_gene: TRBV28
j_gene: TRBJ1-5
d_gene: .
len: 12
CDR3nt: TGTGCCAGCACCTTAAGCAATCAGCCCCAGCATTTT
CDR3aa: CASTLSNQPQHF

abundance: .
v_gene: TRBV28
j_gene: TRBJ1-2
d_gene: TRBD1
len: 15
CDR3nt: TGTGCCAGCAGTGCCCCCCCGGGACAGGGATATGGCTACACCTTC
CDR3aa: CASSAPPGQGYGYTF

abundance: .
v_gene: TRBV7-6
j_gene: TRBJ2-1
d_gene: TRBD2
len: 15
CDR3nt: TGTGCCAGCAGCTTAGGCGGGAGGGCCCCCAATGAGCAGTTCTTC
CDR3aa: CASSLGGRAPNEQFF

abundance: .
v_gene: TRBV4-2
j_gene: TRBJ1-1
d_gene: TRBD1
len: 16
CDR3nt: TGTGCCAGCAGCCAAGATCTGACAGGGATTGGGACTGAAGCTTTCTTT
CDR3aa: CASSQDLTGIGTEAFF

abundance: .
v_gene: TRBV3-1/TRBV3-2
j_gene: TRBJ2-7
d_gene: TRBD2
len: 15
CDR3nt: TGTGCCAGCAGCCCAGCGGGACTAGCGGCTTACGAGCAGTACTTC
CDR3aa: CASSPAGLAAYEQYF

abundance: .
v_gene: TRBV9
j_gene: TRBJ2-7
d_gene: .
len: 15
CDR3nt: TGTGCCAGCAGCGTAGAGGGGGGGGTCGGCTACGAGCAGTACTTC
CDR3aa: CASSVEGGVGYEQYF

abundance: .
v_gene: TRBV5-1
j_gene: TRBJ2-7
d_gene: .
len: 15
CDR3nt: TGCGCCAGCAGCTTGGCCAGGGCGAGCTCCTACGAGCAGTACTTC
CDR3aa: CASSLARASSYEQYF

abundance: once
v_gene: TRBV7-8
j_gene: TRBJ1-3
d_gene: TRBD1
len: 18
CDR3nt: TGTGCCAGCAGCTTAAGGGGACAGGGGAGATCGTGGGGAAACACCATATATTTT
CDR3aa: CASSLRGQGRSWGNTIYF

abundance: .
v_gene: TRBV4-1
j_gene: TRBJ1-6
d_gene: TRBD1
len: 15
CDR3nt: TGCGCCAGCAGGGACAGGGGGGGGGATAATTCACCCCTCCACTTT
CDR3aa: CASRDRGGDNSPLHF

abundance: .
v_gene: TRBV5-1
j_gene: TRBJ2-5
d_gene: TRBD2
len: 15
CDR3nt: TGCGCCAGCAGCCCGCGAGAGGGACTAGCGGAGACCCAGTACTTC
CDR3aa: CASSPREGLAETQYF

abundance: .
v_gene: TRBV11-2
j_gene: TRBJ2-5
d_gene: TRBD2
len: 15
CDR3nt: TGTGCCAGCAGCTTCGGTCTAGCGGGGTTAGAGACCCAGTACTTC
CDR3aa: CASSFGLAGLETQYF

abundance: .
v_gene: TRBV7-9
j_gene: TRBJ1-2
d_gene: TRBD1
len: 13
CDR3nt: TGTGCCAGCAGCTCGGGACAGGGCTATGGCTACACCTTC
CDR3aa: CASSSGQGYGYTF

abundance: once
v_gene: TRBV20-1
j_gene: TRBJ1-2
d_gene: .
len: 12
CDR3nt: TGCAGTGCTAGTCAGGGCCCGTCTGGCTACACCTTC
CDR3aa: CSASQGPSGYTF

abundance: few
v_gene: TRBV5-1
j_gene: TRBJ1-1
d_gene: .
len: 16
CDR3nt: TGCGCCAGCAGCAAGGAAGCAACAGGGATGAACACTGAAGCTTTCTTT
CDR3aa: CASSKEATGMNTEAFF

abundance: .
v_gene: TRBV2
j_gene: TRBJ1-6
d_gene: .
len: 16
CDR3nt: TGTGCCAGCAGTGAAGCCCAACAGGGATTCGGATCACCCCTCCACTTT
CDR3aa: CASSEAQQGFGSPLHF

abundance: once
v_gene: TRBV30
j_gene: TRBJ1-5
d_gene: .
len: 13
CDR3nt: TGTGCCTGGAGTAAAGGGGTCGATCAGCCCCAGCATTTT
CDR3aa: CAWSKGVDQPQHF

abundance: few
v_gene: TRBV6-5
j_gene: TRBJ2-5
d_gene: .
len: 13
CDR3nt: TGTGCCAGCAGTTGGGACTTCCAAGAGACCCAGTACTTC
CDR3aa: CASSWDFQETQYF

abundance: .
v_gene: TRBV5-5
j_gene: TRBJ1-5
d_gene: .
len: 14
CDR3nt: TGTGCCAGCAGCTTGGATTTCGGAGATCAGCCCCAGCATTTT
CDR3aa: CASSLDFGDQPQHF

abundance: .
v_gene: TRBV5-1
j_gene: TRBJ2-7
d_gene: .
len: 14
CDR3nt: TGCGCCAGCAGCTTTGGGGGCGTTCAGGTCGAGCAGTACTTC
CDR3aa: CASSFGGVQVEQYF

abundance: once
v_gene: TRBV30
j_gene: TRBJ2-4
d_gene: .
len: 16
CDR3nt: TGTGCCTGGAGTGTAATTGGCGTTTCAGGATCCAACATTCAGTACTTC
CDR3aa: CAWSVIGVSGSNIQYF

abundance: .
v_gene: TRBV28
j_gene: TRBJ2-7
d_gene: .
len: 18
CDR3nt: TGTGCCAGCAGTCCTACCTCAAAACAGGGAATCCTCTCCTACGAGCAGTACTTC
CDR3aa: CASSPTSKQGILSYEQYF

abundance: .
v_gene: TRBV5-1
j_gene: TRBJ2-2
d_gene: TRBD1
len: 15
CDR3nt: TGCGCCAGCAGCTTGGGGGACAGGCTCACCGGGGAGCTGTTTTTT
CDR3aa: CASSLGDRLTGELFF

abundance: once
v_gene: TRBV28
j_gene: TRBJ2-2
d_gene: .
len: 16
CDR3nt: TGTGCCAGCAGTTCCCGATCCGAGACTCCGGCCGGGGAGCTGTTTTTT
CDR3aa: CASSSRSETPAGELFF

abundance: .
v_gene: TRBV2
j_gene: TRBJ1-1
d_gene: TRBD1
len: 15
CDR3nt: TGTGCCAGCAGTATAATAAGGGGGCCGAGCACTGAAGCTTTCTTT
CDR3aa: CASSIIRGPSTEAFF

abundance: .
v_gene: TRBV9
j_gene: TRBJ1-6
d_gene: TRBD1
len: 15
CDR3nt: TGTGCCAGCAGCGTAGAGGGGGCGAGATATTCACCCCTCCACTTT
CDR3aa: CASSVEGARYSPLHF

abundance: .
v_gene: TRBV7-6
j_gene: TRBJ1-6
d_gene: .
len: 15
CDR3nt: TGTGCCAGCAGCCTTCAGGGGCCACCGTGGTCACCCCTCCACTTT
CDR3aa: CASSLQGPPWSPLHF

abundance: few
v_gene: TRBV19
j_gene: TRBJ1-2
d_gene: TRBD1
len: 15
CDR3nt: TGTGCCAGTAGTATGGGTAGGGGGCGCTTAACCGGCTACACCTTC
CDR3aa: CASSMGRGRLTGYTF